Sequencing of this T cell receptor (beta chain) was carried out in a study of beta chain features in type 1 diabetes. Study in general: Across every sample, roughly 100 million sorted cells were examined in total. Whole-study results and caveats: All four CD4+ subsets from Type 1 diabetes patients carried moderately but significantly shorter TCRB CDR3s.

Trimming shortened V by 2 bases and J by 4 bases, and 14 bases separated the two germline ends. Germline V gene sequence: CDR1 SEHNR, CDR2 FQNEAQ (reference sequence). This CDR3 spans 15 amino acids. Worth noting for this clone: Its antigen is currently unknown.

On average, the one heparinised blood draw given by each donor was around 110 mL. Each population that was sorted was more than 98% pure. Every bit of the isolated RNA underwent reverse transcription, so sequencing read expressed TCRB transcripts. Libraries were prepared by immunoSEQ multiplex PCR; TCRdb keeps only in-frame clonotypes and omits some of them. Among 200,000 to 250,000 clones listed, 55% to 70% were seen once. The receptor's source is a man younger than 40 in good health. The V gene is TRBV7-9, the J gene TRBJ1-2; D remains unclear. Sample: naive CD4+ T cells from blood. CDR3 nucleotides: TGTGCCAGCAGCTTATTGGAGGTTTCCAGCTATGGCTACACCTTC. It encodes CASSLLEVSSYGYTF.